Listed below are T cell receptor beta chains from one sample, sequenced in a study of low-dose radiotherapy and immunotherapy resistance in tumors. TCRdb re-called the reads through MiXCR, storing one row per CDR3 protein. The sample has roughly 60,000 distinct CDR3 sequences, almost 25% seen once. This specimen was PBMCs, taken before treatment. These receptors were obtained from a male donor with prostate cancer. Both conserved end residues are part of each CDR3. The D gene is left open where the match is weak. A row's size may be missing; if present it is once, few, many or a size class.

TGTGCCAGCAGTTACGGGACTAGCGGGAGGCGACTGGGAGATACGCAGTATTTT | CASSYGTSGRRLGDTQYF | TRBJ2-3 | TRBD2 | TRBV7-2 | many
TGTGCCAGCAGCTTCGGGGGCGAAGATACGCAGTATTTT | CASSFGGEDTQYF | TRBJ2-3 | . | TRBV11-2 | many
TGTGCCACCAGCAGAGACAGGTTTAATTCACCCCTCCACTTT | CATSRDRFNSPLHF | TRBJ1-6 | . | TRBV15 | .
TGCGCCAGCAGCTCCCGACAGCCCCGAGACTACGAGCAGTACTTC | CASSSRQPRDYEQYF | TRBJ2-7 | . | TRBV5-1 | .
TGCGCCAGTACTCCGGGACCGAGCTCTGGAAACACCATATATTTT | CASTPGPSSGNTIYF | TRBJ1-3 | . | TRBV5-1 | few
TGCGCCAGCAGCTCGTCTGCGGGGGGCGCAGATACGCAGTATTTT | CASSSSAGGADTQYF | TRBJ2-3 | TRBD2 | TRBV5-1 | many
TGTGCCAGCAGTTTTCAGGGGGCGGTGGAGACTGAAGCTTTCTTT | CASSFQGAVETEAFF | TRBJ1-1 | TRBD1 | TRBV27 | many
TGTGCCAGCAGCCAAGCCGGGACAGGGGGCATCGGCGAGCAGTACTTC | CASSQAGTGGIGEQYF | TRBJ2-7 | TRBD1 | TRBV14 | many
TGCAGTGCTAGAAGAGGGCAAGGCTACACCTTC | CSARRGQGYTF | TRBJ1-2 | . | TRBV20-1 | many
TGCGCCAGCAGCCAGGACGCCGGGCTTCACACCGGGGAGCTGTTTTTT | CASSQDAGLHTGELFF | TRBJ2-2 | . | TRBV4-1 | many
TGTGCCAGCAGCTTAGCTACCGCCGATCAGCCCCAGCATTTT | CASSLATADQPQHF | TRBJ1-5 | . | TRBV7-8 | many
TGTGCCAGCACCTCCGGGTCTTTGGGCTACGAGCAGTACTTC | CASTSGSLGYEQYF | TRBJ2-7 | . | TRBV6-2/TRBV6-3 | many
TGTGCCAGCAGACCTACAGCGGGGGGGCCCGATACGCAGTATTTT | CASRPTAGGPDTQYF | TRBJ2-3 | TRBD2 | TRBV6-4 | many
TGTGCCAGCAGCTTACGGGACTCGAGCTTCTACGAGCAGTACTTC | CASSLRDSSFYEQYF | TRBJ2-7 | . | TRBV7-2 | many
TGTGCCAGCAGGGGAGGGCCTACTAATGAAAAACTGTTTTTT | CASRGGPTNEKLFF | TRBJ1-4 | . | TRBV2 | .
TGTGCCAGCGGAAAGGGTGGGACAGGGTTCGTCACCGGGGAGCTGTTTTTT | CASGKGGTGFVTGELFF | TRBJ2-2 | TRBD1 | TRBV27 | many
TGTGCCAGCAAGACGGAGCGTACAGATACGCAGTATTTT | CASKTERTDTQYF | TRBJ2-3 | . | TRBV6-2/TRBV6-3 | .
TGCAGTGCCGGGACAGGGAACAGCAATCAGCCCCAGCATTTT | CSAGTGNSNQPQHF | TRBJ1-5 | TRBD1 | TRBV20-1 | many
TGCGCCAGCAGCTTCGGGAGGGAGCTGTTTTTT | CASSFGRELFF | TRBJ2-2 | . | TRBV5-1 | .
TGTGCCAGCAGTTCGACTAGCCGCTCTTACTACGAGCAGTACTTC | CASSSTSRSYYEQYF | TRBJ2-7 | TRBD2 | TRBV27 | many
TGTGCCAGCAGGTCAACAGGGGGGGGGGCTGGGGCCAACGTCCTGACTTTC | CASRSTGGGAGANVLTF | TRBJ2-6 | . | TRBV7-2 | .
TGTGCCAGCAGCTTAGGGGCGGGAACGATCTACGAGCAGTACTTC | CASSLGAGTIYEQYF | TRBJ2-7 | . | TRBV7-8 | many
TGTGCCAGCGCGTTACAGGGGCCCAGGGTTACGCAGTATTTT | CASALQGPRVTQYF | TRBJ2-3 | TRBD1 | TRBV2 | many
TGTGCCAGCAGTTACTCTTGGGGTAACACCGGGGAGCTGTTTTTT | CASSYSWGNTGELFF | TRBJ2-2 | . | TRBV6-1 | .
TGTGCCACCAGTGACGGGACCTACAACACCGGGGAGCTGTTTTTT | CATSDGTYNTGELFF | TRBJ2-2 | . | TRBV24-1 | many
TGTGCCACCAGTGATTTGCAACTAGCGGGGGGGCGCGAGACCCAGTACTTC | CATSDLQLAGGRETQYF | TRBJ2-5 | TRBD2 | TRBV24-1 | once
TGTGCCAGCAGCTTTGGTGGCACCACCCCCACTAAAGCTTTCTTT | CASSFGGTTPTKAFF | TRBJ1-1 | . | TRBV5-3 | .
TGCAGTGCTAGCGCAGGGGCGCTAGGCTATGGCTACACCTTC | CSASAGALGYGYTF | TRBJ1-2 | . | TRBV20-1 | few
TGTGCCAGCAGCGTAGAGGGGGGCCAAGAGACCCAGTACTTC | CASSVEGGQETQYF | TRBJ2-5 | . | TRBV9 | .
TGTGCCAGCAGTGTCGGCAGAGCGAGCTCTGGAAACACCATATATTTT | CASSVGRASSGNTIYF | TRBJ1-3 | . | TRBV2 | medium-sized
TGTGCCAGCAGTTTTGGCGGGACAGGGGGATACTACGAGCAGTACTTC | CASSFGGTGGYYEQYF | TRBJ2-7 | TRBD1 | TRBV28 | .
TGTGCCTGGAGGCTAGACAGGGGGCTGGCTGAAGCTTTCTTT | CAWRLDRGLAEAFF | TRBJ1-1 | TRBD1 | TRBV30 | few
TGTGCCAGCAGCCAAGATACAACGGGACTGTCCTACAATGAGCAGTTCTTC | CASSQDTTGLSYNEQFF | TRBJ2-1 | . | TRBV3-1 | .
TGTGCCACCAGCCCCAACAGGGGAGTCGCCTACAATGAGCAGTTCTTC | CATSPNRGVAYNEQFF | TRBJ2-1 | TRBD1 | TRBV5-6 | .
TGTGCCAGCAGCCAAGATTTCGGCGGGGGGACTTACAATGAGCAGTTCTTC | CASSQDFGGGTYNEQFF | TRBJ2-1 | TRBD2 | TRBV4-2 | many
TGCAGTGCTAGAGACCCCCCCGCGGGCTCTGGAAACACCATATATTTT | CSARDPPAGSGNTIYF | TRBJ1-3 | . | TRBV20-1 | many
TGTGCCAGCAGCTGGGGACCGGGTATGACCGGGGAGCTGTTTTTT | CASSWGPGMTGELFF | TRBJ2-2 | . | TRBV5-6 | .
TGTGCCTCCAACCCCCCCGGGACAGCACAAGAGACCCAGTACTTC | CASNPPGTAQETQYF | TRBJ2-5 | TRBD1 | TRBV28 | few
TGCAGCGTTGGGGGACTAGGCTCCTACAATGAGCAGTTCTTC | CSVGGLGSYNEQFF | TRBJ2-1 | TRBD2 | TRBV29-1 | many
TGCAGCGTTGATGGAACAGGGGGCCTGAACACCGGGGAGCTGTTTTTT | CSVDGTGGLNTGELFF | TRBJ2-2 | TRBD1 | TRBV29-1 | many